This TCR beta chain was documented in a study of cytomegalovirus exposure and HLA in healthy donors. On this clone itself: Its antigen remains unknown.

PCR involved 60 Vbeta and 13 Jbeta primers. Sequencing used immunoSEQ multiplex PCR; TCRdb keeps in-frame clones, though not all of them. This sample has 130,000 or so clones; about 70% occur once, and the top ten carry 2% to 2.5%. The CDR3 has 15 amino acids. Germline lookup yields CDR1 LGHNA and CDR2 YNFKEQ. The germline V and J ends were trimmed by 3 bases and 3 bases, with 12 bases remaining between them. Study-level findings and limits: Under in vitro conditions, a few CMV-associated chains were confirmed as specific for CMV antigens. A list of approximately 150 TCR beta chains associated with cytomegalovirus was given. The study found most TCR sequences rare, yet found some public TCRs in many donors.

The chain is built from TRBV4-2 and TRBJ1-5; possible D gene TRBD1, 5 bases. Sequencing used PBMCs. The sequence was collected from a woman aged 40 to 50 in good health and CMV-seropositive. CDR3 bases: TGTGCCAGCAGCCAGGAACAGGATACCAATCAGCCCCAGCATTTT. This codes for CASSQEQDTNQPQHF.